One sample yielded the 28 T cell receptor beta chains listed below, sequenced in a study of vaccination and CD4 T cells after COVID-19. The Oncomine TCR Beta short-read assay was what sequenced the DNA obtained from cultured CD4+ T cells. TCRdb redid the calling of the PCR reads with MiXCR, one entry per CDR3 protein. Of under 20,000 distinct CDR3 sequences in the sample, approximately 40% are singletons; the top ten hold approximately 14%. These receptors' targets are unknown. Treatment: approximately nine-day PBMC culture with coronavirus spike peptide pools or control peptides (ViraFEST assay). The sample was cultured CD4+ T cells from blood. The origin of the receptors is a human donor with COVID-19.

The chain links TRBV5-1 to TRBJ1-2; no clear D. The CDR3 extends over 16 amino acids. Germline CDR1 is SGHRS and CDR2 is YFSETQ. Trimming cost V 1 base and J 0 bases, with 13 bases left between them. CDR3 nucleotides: TGCGCCAGCAGCTTGTTAGGTGTGGAGGCTAACTATGGCTACACCTTC. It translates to CASSLLGVEANYGYTF.

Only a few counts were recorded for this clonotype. The CDR3 spells CASSGRRGYSPLHF. CDR3 bases: TGTGCCAGCAGTGGGCGGAGAGGCTACTCACCCCTCCACTTT. The V gene is TRBV27, the J gene TRBJ1-6; D not resolved. The CDR3 spans 14 residues. The V end lost 5 bases, the J end lost 10 bases, and 15 bases lay between the germline ends. Germline CDR1 and CDR2: MNHEY and SMNVEV (reference sequence).

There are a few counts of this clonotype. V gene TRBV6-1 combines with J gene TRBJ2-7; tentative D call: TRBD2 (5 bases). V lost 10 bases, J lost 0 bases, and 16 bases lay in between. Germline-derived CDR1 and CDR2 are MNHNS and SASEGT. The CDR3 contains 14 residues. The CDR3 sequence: CAIRRPGSSYEQYF. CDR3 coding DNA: TGTGCCATCCGTCGTCCGGGGAGCTCCTACGAGCAGTACTTC.

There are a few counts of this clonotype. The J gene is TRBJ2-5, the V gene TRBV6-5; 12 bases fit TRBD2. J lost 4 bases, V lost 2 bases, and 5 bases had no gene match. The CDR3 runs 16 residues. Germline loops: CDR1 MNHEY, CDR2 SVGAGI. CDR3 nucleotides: TGTGCCAGCAGTTACCCTAGCGGGGGGGTTTTAGAGACCCAGTACTTC. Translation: CASSYPSGGVLETQYF.

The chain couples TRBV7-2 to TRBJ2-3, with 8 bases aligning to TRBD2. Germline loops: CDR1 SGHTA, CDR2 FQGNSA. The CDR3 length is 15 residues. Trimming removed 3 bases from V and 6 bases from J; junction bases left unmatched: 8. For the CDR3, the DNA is TGTGCCAGCAGCTTCCAAAGCGGGGGTGGGGATACGCAGTATTTT. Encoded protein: CASSFQSGGGDTQYF.

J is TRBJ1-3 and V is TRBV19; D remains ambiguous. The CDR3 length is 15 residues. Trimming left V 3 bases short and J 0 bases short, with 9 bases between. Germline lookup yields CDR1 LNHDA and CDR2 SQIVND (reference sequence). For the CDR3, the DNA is TGTGCCAGTAGTATCGGACTGTCCTCTGGAAACACCATATATTTT. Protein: CASSIGLSSGNTIYF.

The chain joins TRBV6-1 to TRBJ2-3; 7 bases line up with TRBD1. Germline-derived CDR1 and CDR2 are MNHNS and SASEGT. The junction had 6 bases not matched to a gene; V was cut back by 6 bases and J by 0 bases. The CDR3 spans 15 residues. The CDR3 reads CASRKGTASTDTQYF. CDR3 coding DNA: TGTGCCAGCAGAAAAGGGACAGCTAGCACAGATACGCAGTATTTT.

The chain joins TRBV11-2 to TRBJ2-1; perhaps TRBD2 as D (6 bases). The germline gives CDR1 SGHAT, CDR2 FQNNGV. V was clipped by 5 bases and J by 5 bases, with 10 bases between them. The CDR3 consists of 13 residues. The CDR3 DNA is TGTGCCAGCAGCGGCGGGACCAACAATGAGCAGTTCTTC. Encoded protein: CASSGGTNNEQFF.

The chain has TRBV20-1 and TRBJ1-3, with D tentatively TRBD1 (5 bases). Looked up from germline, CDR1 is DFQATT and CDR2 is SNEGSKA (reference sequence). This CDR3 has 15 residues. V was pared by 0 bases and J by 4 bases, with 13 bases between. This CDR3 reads CSARDLAREGNTIYF. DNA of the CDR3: TGCAGTGCTAGAGATTTAGCCAGGGAGGGAAACACCATATATTTT.

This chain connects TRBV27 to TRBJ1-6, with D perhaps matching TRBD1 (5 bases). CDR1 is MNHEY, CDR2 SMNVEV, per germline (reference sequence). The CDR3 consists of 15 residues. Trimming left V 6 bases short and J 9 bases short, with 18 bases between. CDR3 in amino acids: CASSRQAGMGSPLHF. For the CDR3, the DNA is TGTGCCAGCAGCCGGCAGGCAGGGATGGGTTCACCCCTCCACTTT.

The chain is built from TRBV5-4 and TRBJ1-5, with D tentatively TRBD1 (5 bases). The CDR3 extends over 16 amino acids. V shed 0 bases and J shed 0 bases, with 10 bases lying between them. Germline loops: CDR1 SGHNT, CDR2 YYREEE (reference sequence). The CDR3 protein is CASSLEQTDSNQPQHF. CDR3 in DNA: TGTGCCAGCAGCTTGGAACAGACAGATAGCAATCAGCCCCAGCATTTT.

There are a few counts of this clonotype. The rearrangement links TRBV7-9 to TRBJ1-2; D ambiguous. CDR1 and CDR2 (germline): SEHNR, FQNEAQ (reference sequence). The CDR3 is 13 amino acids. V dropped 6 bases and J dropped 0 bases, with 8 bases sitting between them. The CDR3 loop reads CASSPQTNYGYTF. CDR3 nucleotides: TGTGCCAGCAGTCCACAGACTAACTATGGCTACACCTTC.

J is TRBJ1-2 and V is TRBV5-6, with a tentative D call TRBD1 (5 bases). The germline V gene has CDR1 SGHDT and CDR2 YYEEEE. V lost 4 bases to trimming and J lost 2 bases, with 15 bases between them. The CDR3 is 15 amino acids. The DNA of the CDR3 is TGTGCCAGCAGCCTTGACAGCGGGTTGAACTATGGCTACACCTTC. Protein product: CASSLDSGLNYGYTF.

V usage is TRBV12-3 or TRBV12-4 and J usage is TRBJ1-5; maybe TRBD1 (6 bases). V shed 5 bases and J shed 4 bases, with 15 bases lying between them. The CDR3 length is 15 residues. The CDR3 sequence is CASSPRRDNNQPQHF. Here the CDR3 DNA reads TGTGCCAGCAGTCCACGCCGGGACAATAATCAGCCCCAGCATTTT.

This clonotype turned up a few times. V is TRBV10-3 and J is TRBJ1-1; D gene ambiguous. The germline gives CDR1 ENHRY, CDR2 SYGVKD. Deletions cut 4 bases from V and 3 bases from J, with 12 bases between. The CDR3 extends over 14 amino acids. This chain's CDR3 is CAISGLGDDTEAFF. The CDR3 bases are TGTGCCATCAGTGGACTGGGAGACGACACTGAAGCTTTCTTT.

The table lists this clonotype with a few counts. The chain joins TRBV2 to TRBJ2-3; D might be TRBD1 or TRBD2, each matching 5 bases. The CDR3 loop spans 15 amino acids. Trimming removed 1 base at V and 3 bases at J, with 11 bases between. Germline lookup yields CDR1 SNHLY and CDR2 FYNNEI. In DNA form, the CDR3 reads TGTGCCAGCAGTGAAGACCGGGGCGAGACAGATACGCAGTATTTT. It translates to CASSEDRGETDTQYF.

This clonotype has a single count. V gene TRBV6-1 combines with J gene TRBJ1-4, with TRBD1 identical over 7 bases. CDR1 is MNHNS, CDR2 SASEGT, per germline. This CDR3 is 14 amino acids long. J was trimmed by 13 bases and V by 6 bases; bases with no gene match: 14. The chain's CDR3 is CASSHRQGLMSLFF. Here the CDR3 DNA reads TGTGCCAGCAGCCACCGACAGGGTTTAATGTCACTGTTTTTT.

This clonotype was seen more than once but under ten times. DNA of the CDR3: TGTGCCACCAGTGACCCGGTGGGCTCTGGGGCCAACGTCCTGACTTTC. It encodes CATSDPVGSGANVLTF. This sequence joins TRBV24-1 and TRBJ2-6; D remains unclear. This CDR3 has 16 residues. Looked up from germline, CDR1 is KGHDR and CDR2 is SFDVKD. The V end was cut by 4 bases, the J end by 0 bases, with 9 bases between.

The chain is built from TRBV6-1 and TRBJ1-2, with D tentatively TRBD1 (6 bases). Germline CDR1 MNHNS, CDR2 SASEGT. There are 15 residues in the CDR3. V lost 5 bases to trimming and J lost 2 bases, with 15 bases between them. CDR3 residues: CASSKQGGHNYGYTF. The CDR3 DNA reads TGTGCCAGCAGTAAACAGGGAGGACACAACTATGGCTACACCTTC.

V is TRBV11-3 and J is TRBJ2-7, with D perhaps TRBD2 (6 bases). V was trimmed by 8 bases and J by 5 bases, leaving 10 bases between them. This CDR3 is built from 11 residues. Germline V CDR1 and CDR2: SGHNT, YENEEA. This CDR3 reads CASGRWDEQYF. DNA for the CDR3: TGTGCCAGCGGGAGGTGGGACGAGCAGTACTTC.

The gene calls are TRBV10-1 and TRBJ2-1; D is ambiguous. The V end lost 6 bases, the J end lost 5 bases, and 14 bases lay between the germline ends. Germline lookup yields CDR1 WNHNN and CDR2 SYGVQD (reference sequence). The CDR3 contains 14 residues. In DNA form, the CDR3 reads TGCGCCAGCAGCCCGGCCCATCTTGACAATGAGCAGTTCTTC. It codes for CASSPAHLDNEQFF.

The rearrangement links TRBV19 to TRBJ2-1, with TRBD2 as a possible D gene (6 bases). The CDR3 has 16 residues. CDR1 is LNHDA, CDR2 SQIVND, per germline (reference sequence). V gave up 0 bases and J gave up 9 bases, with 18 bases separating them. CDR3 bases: TGTGCCAGTAGTATAGATCTGGCAGGGATGGGAGGTGAGCAGTTCTTC. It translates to CASSIDLAGMGGEQFF.

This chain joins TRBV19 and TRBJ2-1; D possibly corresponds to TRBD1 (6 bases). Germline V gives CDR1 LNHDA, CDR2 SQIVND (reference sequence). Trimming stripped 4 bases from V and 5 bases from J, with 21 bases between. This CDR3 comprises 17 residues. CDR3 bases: TGTGCCAGTAGTACAAGTTCCCAGGGGTCCCTGAACAATGAGCAGTTCTTC. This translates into CASSTSSQGSLNNEQFF.

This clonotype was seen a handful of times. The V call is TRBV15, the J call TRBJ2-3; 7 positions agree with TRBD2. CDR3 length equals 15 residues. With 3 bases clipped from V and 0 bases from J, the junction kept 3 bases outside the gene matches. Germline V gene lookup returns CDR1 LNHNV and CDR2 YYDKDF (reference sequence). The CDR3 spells CATSRGAGSTDTQYF. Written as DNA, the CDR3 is TGTGCCACCAGCAGGGGAGCGGGGAGCACAGATACGCAGTATTTT.

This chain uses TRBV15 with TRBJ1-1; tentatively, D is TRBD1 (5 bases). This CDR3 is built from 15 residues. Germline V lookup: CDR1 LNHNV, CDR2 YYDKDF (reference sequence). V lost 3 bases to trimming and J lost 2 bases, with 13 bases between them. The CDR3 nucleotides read TGTGCCACCAGCAGTGTTGTGACAGCAAACACTGAAGCTTTCTTT. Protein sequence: CATSSVVTANTEAFF.

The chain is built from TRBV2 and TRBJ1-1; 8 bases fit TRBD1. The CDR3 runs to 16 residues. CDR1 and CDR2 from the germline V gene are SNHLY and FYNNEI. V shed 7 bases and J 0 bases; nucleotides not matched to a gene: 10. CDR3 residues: CASTGDRGPLNTEAFF. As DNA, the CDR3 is TGTGCCAGCACCGGAGACAGGGGTCCCTTGAACACTGAAGCTTTCTTT.

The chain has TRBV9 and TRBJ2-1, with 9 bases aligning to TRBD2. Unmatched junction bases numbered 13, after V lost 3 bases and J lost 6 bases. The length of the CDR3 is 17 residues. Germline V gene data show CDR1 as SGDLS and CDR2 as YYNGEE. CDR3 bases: TGTGCCAGCAGCGACACAACTAGCGGGCGGCTACTCAATGAGCAGTTCTTC. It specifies CASSDTTSGRLLNEQFF.

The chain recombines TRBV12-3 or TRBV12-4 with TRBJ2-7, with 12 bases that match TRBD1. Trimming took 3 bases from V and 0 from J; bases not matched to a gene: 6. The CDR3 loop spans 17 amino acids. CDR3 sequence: CASSFGTGGAGSYEQYF. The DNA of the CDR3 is TGTGCCAGCAGTTTTGGGACAGGGGGCGCGGGCTCCTACGAGCAGTACTTC.